The clone carrying this T cell receptor beta chain was counted a few times. Genes and germline come from the mouse. Read coverage stops 4 residues before the CDR3 terminus; the germline J gene supplies the remainder. Germline assignment: CDR1 LGHNA and CDR2 YNLKQL (reference sequence). Trimming removed 4 bases from V and 3 bases from J; junction bases left unmatched: 3. CDR3 length: 14 amino acids. The sample originates from a study of CD8+ T cells in alopecia areata. RNA was isolated and reverse transcribed to cDNA, the sequencing template. Method: immunoSEQ multiplex PCR; TCRdb's copy keeps in-frame clones and lacks some. The sample contains approximately 110,000 clones, none of them singletons.

The sequenced sample consisted of lesional skin. This sequence was found in a C3H/HeJ mouse with alopecia areata. These mice share the MHC haplotype H2-k. The chain joins TRBV5 to TRBJ2-7; TRBD2 matches at 10 bases. Incomplete CDR3 DNA: TGTGCCAGCAGCCCGGGACTGGGGAACTAT. Residues: CASSPGLGNY. The entire CDR3 sequence reads CASSPGLGNYEQYF.